The 18 T cell receptor beta chains presented below share a single source sample, sequenced in a study of cytomegalovirus exposure and HLA in healthy donors. 60 Vbeta and 13 Jbeta primers were used in PCR. Assay: immunoSEQ multiplex PCR; the TCRdb copy retains only in-frame clones and omits some. Of roughly 98,000 clones in the sample, about 80% were seen once. The specimen was PBMCs. These receptors were collected from a man in his forties in good health and CMV-seronegative.

This clone has a handful of counts. The rearrangement uses TRBV27 and TRBJ1-6; a possible D gene is TRBD1 (5 bases). The CDR3 runs to 15 residues. Germline CDR1 reads MNHEY; CDR2 reads SMNVEV (reference sequence). Trimming took off 7 bases at V and 9 bases at J, with 19 bases between the two ends. CDR3 sequence reads: CASTQARASGSPLHF. DNA of the CDR3: TGTGCCAGCACCCAGGCCAGGGCCTCAGGTTCACCCCTCCACTTT.

V is TRBV5-5 and J is TRBJ2-7; TRBD1 is a possible D gene (5 bases). Per the germline V gene, CDR1 is SGHKS and CDR2 is YYEKEE (reference sequence). CDR3 length equals 11 residues. V gave up 4 bases and J gave up 12 bases, with 14 bases separating them. The chain's CDR3 is CASSALGVLYF. CDR3 nucleotide sequence: TGTGCCAGCAGCGCTCTAGGGGTTTTGTACTTC.

This rearrangement joins TRBV14 to TRBJ2-2; 9 bases align to TRBD1. The germline V gene has CDR1 SGHDN and CDR2 FVKESK. The CDR3 covers 19 residues. V lost 3 bases, J lost 5 bases, and 16 bases stayed unmatched. CDR3 amino acids: CASSHMRGSHRGQTGELFF. The CDR3 bases are TGTGCCAGCAGCCACATGAGGGGGAGTCACAGGGGGCAAACCGGGGAGCTGTTTTTT.

The J gene is TRBJ1-4, the V gene TRBV19; no definite D call. Germline-derived CDR1 and CDR2 are LNHDA and SQIVND (reference sequence). V was shortened by 5 bases and J by 0 bases, with 10 bases between the two germline ends. The CDR3 spans 15 residues. CDR3: CASSSSLATNEKLFF. The CDR3 region has the DNA TGTGCCAGTAGTTCCTCCCTTGCAACTAATGAAAAACTGTTTTTT.

This rearrangement joins TRBV7-2 to TRBJ1-5; 7 bases fit TRBD1. J was trimmed by 0 bases and V by 1 base; bases with no gene match: 3. Germline V CDR1 and CDR2: SGHTA, FQGNSA. This CDR3 is 16 amino acids long. The CDR3 region has the DNA TGTGCCAGCAGCTTAGGGGACAGATTTAGCAATCAGCCCCAGCATTTT. This gives the protein CASSLGDRFSNQPQHF. The variable domain in full, completed from reference TRBV7-2 and TRBJ1-5, reads GAGVSQSPSNKVTEKGKDVELRCDPISGHTALYWYRQSLGQGLEFLIYFQGNSAPDKSGLPSDRFSAERTGGSVSTLTIQRTQQEDSAVYLCASSLGDRFSNQPQHFGDGTRLSIL.

The genes are TRBV5-4 and TRBJ2-2; D is possibly TRBD1 (7 bases). V gave up 3 bases and J gave up 4 bases, with 16 bases separating them. Germline-derived CDR1 and CDR2 are SGHNT and YYREEE (reference sequence). The CDR3 has 16 amino acids. CDR3 amino acids: CASSSPNRGGTGELFF. The CDR3 DNA follows: TGTGCCAGCAGCTCACCCAACAGGGGAGGCACCGGGGAGCTGTTTTTT.

This sequence joins TRBV7-2 and TRBJ2-1; 9 nucleotides line up with TRBD2. The CDR3 totals 16 residues. V lost 5 bases to trimming and J lost 8 bases; unmatched junction nucleotides: 13. Germline loops: CDR1 SGHTA, CDR2 FQGNSA. The CDR3 region has the DNA TGTGCCAGCAGCACCTTAGCGGGAGTGGTATACGATGAGCAGTTCTTC. Translated, it gives CASSTLAGVVYDEQFF.

This chain joins TRBV6-5 and TRBJ2-3; 8 nucleotides agree with TRBD1. The CDR3 length is 14 residues. V dropped 6 bases and J dropped 1; count of bases not matched to a gene: 3. Germline CDR1 reads MNHEY; CDR2 reads SVGAGI. The CDR3 spells CASRGTGGTDTQYF. In DNA, the CDR3 is TGTGCCAGCAGGGGGACAGGCGGCACAGATACGCAGTATTTT.

The chain is built from TRBV11-1 and TRBJ2-1, with TRBD2 identical over 9 bases. V was clipped by 1 base and J by 9 bases; unmatched bases: 13. The CDR3 covers 17 residues. Per germline, CDR1 SGHAT and CDR2 FQDESV (reference sequence). The CDR3: CASSLDSAGGLMGEQFF. The CDR3, as DNA: TGTGCCAGCAGCTTAGATTCGGCGGGGGGGCTTATGGGTGAGCAGTTCTTC.

The chain combines TRBV5-1 with TRBJ2-5; TRBD2 agrees at 10 bases. Germline assignment: CDR1 SGHRS and CDR2 YFSETQ. There are 18 residues in the CDR3. V shed 1 base and J 4 bases; nucleotides not matched to a gene: 13. In nucleotides, the CDR3 is TGCGCCAGCAGCTTGTACCCCTCGTCTAGCGGGAGAGGAGAGACCCAGTACTTC. It specifies CASSLYPSSSGRGETQYF.

The gene calls are TRBV19 and TRBJ2-1, with 9 positions matching TRBD2. CDR1 LNHDA and CDR2 SQIVND come from the germline V gene (reference sequence). The length of the CDR3 is 17 residues. The V segment lost 5 bases and the J segment 0 bases; nucleotides outside the gene matches: 8. The CDR3 is CASSPASGDNSYNEQFF. CDR3 sequence (DNA): TGTGCCAGTAGTCCGGCTAGCGGGGATAACTCCTACAATGAGCAGTTCTTC.

The V gene is TRBV9, the J gene TRBJ2-1; 7 bases are shared with TRBD1. CDR1 and CDR2 (germline): SGDLS, YYNGEE. The CDR3 runs to 15 residues. V shed 3 bases, J shed 4 bases, and the junction held 7 bases outside the gene matches. CDR3 amino acids: CASSADRAGYNEQFF. The CDR3 coding sequence is TGTGCCAGCAGCGCCGACAGGGCGGGTTACAATGAGCAGTTCTTC. Using reference TRBV9 and TRBJ2-1 for the parts outside the CDR3, the full variable domain is DSGVTQTPKHLITATGQRVTLRCSPRSGDLSVYWYQQSLDQGLQFLIQYYNGEERAKGNILERFSAQQFPDLHSELNLSSLELGDSALYFCASSADRAGYNEQFFGPGTRLTVL.

This clone appeared a single time. This chain's CDR3 is CASSLVQTGGYEQYF. CDR3 nucleotides: TGTGCCAGCAGCTTAGTGCAGACAGGGGGCTACGAGCAGTACTTC. This chain connects TRBV13 to TRBJ2-7; TRBD1 aligns across 9 bases. The germline gives CDR1 PRHDT, CDR2 FYEKMQ (reference sequence). This CDR3 has 15 residues. With V trimmed by 1 base and J by 3 bases, 4 bases remained unmatched.

This clone was seen more than once but under ten times. This chain links TRBV28 with TRBJ2-2; TRBD2 matches 11 bases. In germline, CDR1 is MDHEN, CDR2 SYDVKM. The CDR3 is made up of 15 amino acids. The junction had 4 bases not matched to a gene; V was cut back by 6 bases and J by 4 bases. DNA for the CDR3: TGTGCCAGCAGGGGCGGGACTAGCGGCACCGGGGAGCTGTTTTTT. Encoded protein: CASRGGTSGTGELFF. Based on the CDR3 plus reference TRBV28 and TRBJ2-2, the full variable domain is DVKVTQSSRYLVKRTGEKVFLECVQDMDHENMFWYRQDPGLGLRLIYFSYDVKMKEKGDIPEGYSVSREKKERFSLILESASTNQTSMYLCASRGGTSGTGELFFGEGSRLTVL.

This clone appeared once. The gene calls are TRBV21-1 and TRBJ2-3; TRBD2, as called in the table, went unchecked against the DNA. TRBV21-1 is marked as a pseudogene. This CDR3 region has 15 residues. The CDR3 DNA sequence: TGTGCCAGCAGCACCCACGGCGGGGGGTTGGATACGCAGTATTTT. It specifies CASSTHGGGLDTQYF.

The chain joins TRBV27 to TRBJ1-5; no clear D gene. The CDR3 has 13 amino acids. The V gene lost 5 bases and the J gene lost 2 bases, with 7 bases spanning the gap. Germline V gives CDR1 MNHEY, CDR2 SMNVEV (reference sequence). The CDR3 nucleotides are TGTGCCAGCAGTAACGAGGGCAATCAGCCCCAGCATTTT. It translates to CASSNEGNQPQHF.

V usage is TRBV29-1 and J usage is TRBJ2-7, with 7 bases that match TRBD1. CDR3 size: 12 residues. Germline-derived CDR1 and CDR2 are SQVTM and ANQGSEA. With 6 bases clipped from V and 3 bases from J, the junction kept 5 bases outside the gene matches. In DNA form, the CDR3 reads TGCAGCGTCCACGGGACAGACTACGAGCAGTACTTC. Translating gives CSVHGTDYEQYF.

V usage is TRBV28 and J usage is TRBJ1-2; 9 bases map to TRBD1. With V trimmed by 7 bases and J by 8 bases, 14 bases remained unmatched. The germline CDR1 and CDR2 sequences are MDHEN and SYDVKM. The CDR3 spans 15 residues. CDR3 loop: CASTRFETGGQGYTF. CDR3 coding DNA: TGTGCCAGCACCCGTTTCGAGACAGGGGGTCAGGGCTACACCTTC.